The 13 T cell receptor beta chains below were found in one sample sequenced in a study of blood T cell repertoires in COVID-19. The table came from immunoSEQ multiplex PCR; TCRdb's copy has only in-frame clones and leaves some out. The repertoire has nearly 250,000 clones, approximately 84% of them found once; the top ten carry about 2%. What was sequenced was peripheral blood. The receptor source for this set is a woman of 80 years or more with acute or convalescent COVID-19.

This chain joins TRBV7-2 and TRBJ1-3; the D is unclear. V was cut by 0 bases and J by 10 bases, with 10 bases left in between. This CDR3 has 13 amino acids. The germline V gene encodes CDR1 SGHTA and CDR2 FQGNSA. The CDR3 DNA is TGTGCCAGCAGCTTAGCGGCTGAAGAAACCATATATTTT. Translated: CASSLAAEETIYF.

This chain connects TRBV5-1 to TRBJ1-1; possibly TRBD1 for D (6 bases). V shed 2 bases and J shed 5 bases, with 10 bases lying between them. Germline CDR1 and CDR2: SGHRS and YFSETQ. CDR3 size: 13 residues. CDR3 bases: TGCGCCAGCAGCTTAGGGGGGGATACTGAAGCTTTCTTT. Encoded protein: CASSLGGDTEAFF.

The chain carries TRBV4-1 and TRBJ2-1; D not resolved. V was shortened by 4 bases and J by 7 bases, with 20 bases between the two germline ends. Germline V gene sequence: CDR1 MGHRA, CDR2 YSYEKL. The CDR3 loop spans 16 amino acids. DNA for the CDR3: TGCGCCAGCAGCCGGCGAAGAGAGGCCCGTGGGAATGAGCAGTTCTTC. Translating it yields CASSRRREARGNEQFF.

The chain is built from TRBV6-5 and TRBJ2-2, with 8 positions matching TRBD2. The V gene's germline CDR1 is MNHEY and CDR2 SVGAGI. The CDR3 totals 15 residues. Germline trimming cut 5 bases from V and 0 bases from J; bases unmatched to any gene: 2. CDR3 amino acids: CASSPGRANTGELFF. DNA for the CDR3: TGTGCCAGCAGTCCCGGGAGGGCGAACACCGGGGAGCTGTTTTTT.

V gene TRBV5-1 combines with J gene TRBJ2-2; TRBD1 might be the D (7 bases). From germline, CDR1 is SGHRS and CDR2 YFSETQ. The CDR3 totals 16 residues. The V end was cut by 0 bases, the J end by 10 bases, with 19 bases between. The CDR3 DNA reads as TGCGCCAGCAGCTTGGCCGGGGGACAGTGGGACTTGGAGCTGTTTTTT. Translating it yields CASSLAGGQWDLELFF.

The chain employs TRBV11-2 and TRBJ1-2; 7 nucleotides align to TRBD1. CDR1 is SGHAT and CDR2 is FQNNGV in the germline V gene. The CDR3 has 15 amino acids. V was pared by 4 bases and J by 1 base, with 6 bases of the junction left unmatched. The CDR3 region is CASSSSRQGNYGYTF. Written as DNA, the CDR3 is TGTGCCAGCAGCTCATCCCGACAGGGTAACTATGGCTACACCTTC.

This clone occurred a few times. V and J are TRBV2 and TRBJ1-3; D not certain. CDR1 is SNHLY and CDR2 is FYNNEI in the germline V gene. The CDR3 has 13 residues. Trimming took off 1 base at V and 5 bases at J, with 6 bases between the two ends. The CDR3 DNA follows: TGTGCCAGCAGTGAAGTCAGAAGAAACACCATATATTTT. It translates to CASSEVRRNTIYF.

This chain connects TRBV28 to TRBJ1-1, with D possibly TRBD1 on 6 matching bases. V was clipped by 6 bases and J by 5 bases, with 16 bases between them. The CDR3 contains 14 residues. Germline CDR1 MDHEN, CDR2 SYDVKM. The CDR3 sequence is CASSPGVARTEAFF. CDR3 sequence (DNA): TGTGCCAGCAGCCCAGGGGTAGCAAGGACTGAAGCTTTCTTT.

The J gene is TRBJ2-1, the V gene TRBV5-1; 7 bases line up with TRBD2. The CDR3 totals 18 residues. V shed 2 bases, J shed 3 bases, and the junction held 14 bases outside the gene matches. Germline-derived CDR1 and CDR2 are SGHRS and YFSETQ. CDR3 sequence: CASSFPSSGGGIYNEQFF. CDR3 sequence (DNA): TGCGCCAGCAGCTTCCCTTCCAGTGGCGGGGGAATCTACAATGAGCAGTTCTTC.

This chain links TRBV5-6 with TRBJ2-7, with 10 bases that match TRBD2. There are 15 residues in the CDR3. Per germline, CDR1 SGHDT and CDR2 YYEEEE. V lost 4 bases to trimming and J lost 0 bases; unmatched junction nucleotides: 4. CDR3 loop: CASSPGLAVSYEQYF. The CDR3 nucleotides read TGTGCCAGCAGCCCCGGACTAGCGGTCTCCTACGAGCAGTACTTC. Using reference TRBV5-6 and TRBJ2-7 for the parts outside the CDR3, the full variable domain is DAGVTQSPTHLIKTRGQQVTLRCSPKSGHDTVSWYQQALGQGPQFIFQYYEEEERQRGNFPDRFSGHQFPNYSSELNVNALLLGDSALYLCASSPGLAVSYEQYFGPGTRLTVT.

This chain connects TRBV19 to TRBJ2-7; 9 bases map to TRBD1. Germline V gene data show CDR1 as LNHDA and CDR2 as SQIVND (reference sequence). CDR3 size: 16 residues. V lost 10 bases and J lost 1; bases outside the gene matches: 14. The CDR3 DNA is TGTGCCACGAAAAGAGACGGGACAGGGCTATCCTACGAGCAGTACTTC. Its translation is CATKRDGTGLSYEQYF.

V is TRBV15 and J is TRBJ1-4; D call uncertain. CDR1 is LNHNV, CDR2 YYDKDF, per germline (reference sequence). The CDR3 has 13 residues. Trimming cost V 3 bases and J 6 bases, with 8 bases left between them. CDR3 sequence reads: CATSRQVYEKLFF. The CDR3 bases are TGTGCCACCAGCAGGCAGGTATATGAAAAACTGTTTTTT.

The sample holds one count of this clone. This chain joins TRBV28 and TRBJ2-7; D might be TRBD2 (6 bases). Trimming left V 7 bases short and J 6 bases short, with 22 bases between. The CDR3 consists of 15 residues. Germline-derived CDR1 and CDR2 are MDHEN and SYDVKM. CDR3 region: CASMISGSRSGEQYF. CDR3 sequence (DNA): TGTGCCAGCATGATCAGCGGGTCACGGTCGGGCGAGCAGTACTTC.